The 12 T cell receptor beta chains below all came from one sample that was sequenced in a study of OX40 agonist ivuxolimab in advanced cancers. TCRdb keeps only in-frame clones here, not all; method: immunoSEQ multiplex PCR. The sample has around 59,000 clones, about 88% seen once. Here the sequenced sample was CD4+ or CD8+ T cells sorted from blood, taken in a trial of the OX40 agonist ivuxolimab. These receptors were obtained from an adult with an advanced solid tumor such as melanoma, head and neck, liver or kidney cancer.

V and J are TRBV11-2 and TRBJ1-1; no definite D call. The V gene's germline CDR1 is SGHAT and CDR2 FQNNGV. The germline V and J ends were trimmed by 3 bases and 4 bases, with 3 bases remaining between them. The CDR3 is 11 residues long. CDR3 region: CASSFGTEAFF. CDR3 nucleotides: TGTGCCAGCAGCTTCGGCACTGAAGCTTTCTTT. The entire variable domain, with the rest obtained from reference TRBV11-2 and TRBJ1-1, is as follows: EAGVAQSPRYKIIEKRQSVAFWCNPISGHATLYWYQQILGQGPKLLIQFQNNGVVDDSQLPKDRFSAERLKGVDSTLKIQPAKLEDSAVYLCASSFGTEAFFGQGTRLTVV.

This chain links TRBV5-1 with TRBJ2-3; the D gene is possibly TRBD2 (5 bases). The V end lost 4 bases, the J end lost 2 bases, and 17 bases lay between the germline ends. Germline assignment: CDR1 SGHRS and CDR2 YFSETQ. The CDR3 totals 16 residues. DNA for the CDR3: TGCGCCAGCAGCCCCCGCCGGGATCCCTCCACAGATACGCAGTATTTT. It yields the protein CASSPRRDPSTDTQYF.

The chain is built from TRBV5-6 and TRBJ1-1, with a tentative D call TRBD1 (5 bases). Germline values: CDR1 SGHDT, CDR2 YYEEEE. CDR3 length equals 11 residues. V lost 4 bases to trimming and J lost 9 bases, with 10 bases between them. The CDR3 spells CASSRGGKAFF. The DNA for the CDR3 is TGTGCCAGCAGCCGGGGCGGGAAAGCTTTCTTT.

This clone is a singleton in its sample. The genes are TRBV11-2 and TRBJ2-2, with D unresolved. This CDR3 contains 15 residues. Trimming shortened V by 2 bases and J by 0 bases, and 7 bases separated the two germline ends. The germline V gene has CDR1 SGHAT and CDR2 FQNNGV. The DNA of the CDR3 is TGTGCCAGCAGCTTATACGGGTCGAACACCGGGGAGCTGTTTTTT. Translated: CASSLYGSNTGELFF. The whole variable domain, filled in from reference TRBV11-2 and TRBJ2-2, reads EAGVAQSPRYKIIEKRQSVAFWCNPISGHATLYWYQQILGQGPKLLIQFQNNGVVDDSQLPKDRFSAERLKGVDSTLKIQPAKLEDSAVYLCASSLYGSNTGELFFGEGSRLTVL.

The rearrangement uses TRBV7-9 and TRBJ1-2; TRBD1 is a possible D gene (5 bases). Trimming removed 1 base at V and 2 bases at J, with 8 bases between. The CDR3 loop spans 14 amino acids. Germline loops: CDR1 SEHNR, CDR2 FQNEAQ (reference sequence). CDR3 amino acids: CASSLGAGNYGYTF. The CDR3 DNA follows: TGTGCCAGCAGCTTAGGTGCAGGGAACTATGGCTACACCTTC.

This sequence joins TRBV5-1 and TRBJ1-2, with a weak D call TRBD1 (5 bases). Germline CDR1 is SGHRS and CDR2 is YFSETQ. The CDR3 extends over 13 amino acids. V was clipped by 5 bases and J by 6 bases, with 14 bases between them. CDR3 DNA: TGCGCCAGCAGTACCAGGGCTTCGGATGGCTACACCTTC. Encoded protein: CASSTRASDGYTF.

The rearrangement uses TRBV28 and TRBJ2-1, with 7 bases lining up with TRBD2. The CDR3 has 13 amino acids. The germline V gene encodes CDR1 MDHEN and CDR2 SYDVKM. CDR3 loop: CRASGSSYNEQFF. In DNA form, the CDR3 reads TGTCGGGCTAGCGGAAGCTCCTACAATGAGCAGTTCTTC. The full variable domain, with the rest looked up from reference TRBV28 and TRBJ2-1, is DVKVTQSSRYLVKRTGEKVFLECVQDMDHENMFWYRQDPGLGLRLIYFSYDVKMKEKGDIPEGYSVSREKKERFSLILESASTNQTSMYLCRASGSSYNEQFFGPGTRLTVL.

The chain uses TRBV7-8 and TRBJ1-5; D call uncertain. Germline assignment: CDR1 SGHVS and CDR2 FQNEAQ. V was shortened by 3 bases and J by 6 bases, with 12 bases between the two germline ends. There are 14 residues in the CDR3. CDR3 coding DNA: TGTGCCAGCAGCTTCCGGCCCTCAGCTCAGCCCCAGCATTTT. As protein: CASSFRPSAQPQHF. Based on the CDR3 plus reference TRBV7-8 and TRBJ1-5, the full variable domain is GAGVSQSPRYKVAKRGQDVALRCDPISGHVSLFWYQQALGQGPEFLTYFQNEAQLDKSGLPSDRFFAERPEGSVSTLKIQRTQQEDSAVYLCASSFRPSAQPQHFGDGTRLSIL.

This chain joins TRBV7-2 and TRBJ1-1, with D tentatively TRBD1 (5 bases). This CDR3 spans 18 amino acids. From germline, CDR1 is SGHTA and CDR2 FQGNSA. Deletions cut 3 bases from V and 4 bases from J, with 24 bases between. In nucleotides, the CDR3 is TGTGCCAGCAGCTTTAGGGGTTCAGCAACAGATGAAGGCACTGAAGCTTTCTTT. Translated, it gives CASSFRGSATDEGTEAFF.

The chain combines TRBV7-9 with TRBJ1-2; D unresolved. V lost 2 bases to trimming and J lost 5 bases, with 9 bases between them. This CDR3 is 13 amino acids long. The germline V gene has CDR1 SEHNR and CDR2 FQNEAQ (reference sequence). CDR3 nucleotide sequence: TGTGCCAGCAGCTTATGGGATAATTATGGCTACACCTTC. Translating it yields CASSLWDNYGYTF.

The V gene is TRBV6-5, the J gene TRBJ2-2; D is possibly TRBD1 or TRBD2 (5 bases each). The germline V gene encodes CDR1 MNHEY and CDR2 SVGAGI. Trimming shortened V by 6 bases and J by 6 bases, and 17 bases separated the two germline ends. CDR3 length: 15 residues. CDR3 coding DNA: TGTGCCAGCAGGCCAGGGCCCCTCGGGGCCGGGGAGCTGTTTTTT. Amino acid sequence: CASRPGPLGAGELFF.

This clone showed up just once. The rearrangement joins TRBV4-3 to TRBJ2-5, with D uncertain. Between the trimmed V and J ends, which lost 0 bases and 5 bases, there was a span of 19 bases. CDR1 and CDR2 from the germline V gene are LGHNA and YSLEER. This CDR3 region has 17 residues. CDR3 sequence (DNA): TGCGCCAGCAGCCAAGAAACCCCCGGTCAGGCGGTGGAGACCCAGTACTTC. This codes for CASSQETPGQAVETQYF.